The clone carrying this TCR beta chain was counted many times. This sample is drawn from a study of early T cells in non-severe SARS-CoV-2 infection. TCRdb re-called the 5' RACE reads with MiXCR, one entry per CDR3 protein. The sample lists tens of thousands of distinct CDR3 sequences, approximately 6.1% occurring once. The CDR3 sequence is 14 residues long. V was pared by 2 bases and J by 7 bases, with 4 bases of the junction left unmatched. CDR1 SGHRS and CDR2 YFSETQ come from the germline V gene. The chain recombines TRBV5-1 with TRBJ2-1; 9 nucleotides match TRBD2. This specimen consisted of whole blood, obtained at baseline. The sequence derives from an adult who was a healthcare worker with PCR-confirmed SARS-CoV-2 infection or an uninfected control (not recorded which). In DNA, the CDR3 is TGCGCCAGCAGCTTTTGGACTAGCGTTAATGAGCAGTTCTTC. Amino acids: CASSFWTSVNEQFF.